The sequence of this T cell receptor (beta chain) was determined in a study of vaccination effects on CD4 cells after COVID-19. The CDR3 runs 13 residues. V was pared by 2 bases and J by 1 base, with 6 bases between. The germline gives CDR1 SGDLS, CDR2 YYNGEE. Antigen-specific CD4+ T cells were expanded (with viral peptide pools) by the ViraFEST assay ahead of sequencing. Following an approximately 10-day culture, CD4+ T cells were purified. This clone was recorded only once. Its antigen is currently unknown. Different DNA sequences within this sample yield the same CDR3. Sequenced by immunoSEQ multiplex PCR; TCRdb stores in-frame clones only, minus some. The data hold roughly 61,000 clones, with roughly 79% observed a single time.

The TCR comes from a human donor who received a COVID-19 vaccine. The chain has TRBV9 and TRBJ1-1; maybe TRBD1 (5 bases). The source was CD4+ T cells from PBMCs cultured with HCoV-229E spike peptides, collected before COVID-19 vaccination. The DNA for the CDR3 is TGTGCCAGCAGCGTCGACAGGAACACTGAAGCTTTCTTT. Its protein product is CASSVDRNTEAFF.